These T cell receptor beta chains were read from a single sample in a study of T cell responses to AZD1222 COVID-19 vaccine. Repertoires were generated with immunoSEQ multiplex PCR, while TCRdb's copy carries only in-frame clones and drops some. This table has tens of thousands of clones, 89% appearing once. Sequenced material: peripheral blood, taken 28 days after the second AZD1222 dose. The receptors originated from an adult who received the AZD1222 COVID-19 vaccine. The conserved cysteine and the conserved F or W are not part of the CDR3 here. Not all rows give a size; the values are once, few, many and, for expanded clones, a class.

TRBV5-8	TRBJ2-7	-	ASSLWGLTFGKRESYEQY
TRBV5-3	TRBJ2-1	-	ARSRTGTSYNEQF
TRBV18	TRBJ2-2	-	ASSPPSGAKNANTGELF
TRBV28	TRBJ2-1	-	ASGHNEQF
TRBV4-2	TRBJ2-7	-	ASSQDRDPYYEQY
TRBV2	TRBJ1-1	-	ASITETNTEAF
TRBV11-2	TRBJ1-3	-	ASSLAGARSGNTIY
TRBV19	TRBJ1-5	-	ASSIRQAVQH
TRBV11-3	TRBJ2-1	once	ASSPRGQGSSYNEQF
TRBV27	TRBJ1-5	-	ASWWLEGPFDQPQH
TRBV6-1	TRBJ1-1	-	ASSDRLDSNTEAF
TRBV3-1/TRBV3-2	TRBJ2-1	-	ASSHVAGGYNEQF
TRBV6-6	TRBJ2-3	once	ASSETVGAQY
TRBV5-6	TRBJ1-1	-	ASSLAGYTEAF
TRBV7-2	TRBJ2-2	-	ASSHDVGDTGELF
TRBV5-1	TRBJ2-3	-	ASSGTRASSLGDTQY
TRBV5-1	TRBJ2-2	-	ATQLHGETPGELF
TRBV7-9	TRBJ2-7	-	ASRWTGAGEQY
TRBV19	TRBJ1-6	-	ASSILPTGANSPLH
TRBV2	TRBJ2-1	once	ASGPWDEQF
TRBV5-4	TRBJ1-1	-	ASRLTGVAEAF
TRBV11-2	TRBJ1-6	once	ASSLELGSPLH
TRBV28	TRBJ1-6	-	ASSLWPGESPLH
TRBV10-3	TRBJ1-6	-	AISEGRDGQGSGPLH
TRBV27	TRBJ2-7	-	ASSLSGQGILISYEQY
TRBV7-9	TRBJ2-3	-	ASSFIGGVTDTQY
TRBV30	TRBJ1-1	-	AWSKGAKGGSEAF
TRBV4-3	TRBJ2-3	-	ASSQAFAGEYTQY
TRBV9	TRBJ2-6	-	ARGTIAGGAGSSGANVLT
TRBV7-2	TRBJ1-2	-	ASSTTGGYGYT
TRBV5-1	TRBJ1-5	-	ASDQDRDKRSNQPQH
TRBV30	TRBJ1-3	-	AWGGFGNTIY
TRBV4-3	TRBJ1-5	-	ASSQGLGLQPQH
TRBV19	TRBJ2-2	few	ASQTGGLLSGELF
TRBV9	TRBJ1-5	-	ASSVGFFNQPQH